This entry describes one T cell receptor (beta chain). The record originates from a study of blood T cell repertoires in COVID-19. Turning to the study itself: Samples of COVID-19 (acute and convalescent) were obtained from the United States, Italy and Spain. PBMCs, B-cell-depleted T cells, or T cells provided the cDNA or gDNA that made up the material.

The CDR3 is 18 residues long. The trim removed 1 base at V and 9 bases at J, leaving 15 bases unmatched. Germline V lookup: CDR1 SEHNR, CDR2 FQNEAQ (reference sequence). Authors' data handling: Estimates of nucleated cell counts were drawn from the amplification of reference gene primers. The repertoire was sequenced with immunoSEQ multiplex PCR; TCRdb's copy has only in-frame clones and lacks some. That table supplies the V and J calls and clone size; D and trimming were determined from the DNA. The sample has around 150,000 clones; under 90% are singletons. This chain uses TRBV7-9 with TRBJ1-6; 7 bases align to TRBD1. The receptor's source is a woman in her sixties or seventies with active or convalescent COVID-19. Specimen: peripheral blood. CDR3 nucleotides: TGTGCCAGCAGCTTAGGATCGACAGGGATCGGGTATCGTTCACCCCTCCACTTT. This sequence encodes CASSLGSTGIGYRSPLHF.